These T cell receptor beta chains were read from a single sample in a study of cytomegalovirus exposure and HLA in healthy donors. Only in-frame clones appear in the TCRdb table, and some are missing; sequencing was by immunoSEQ multiplex PCR. The data show around 140,000 clones, approximately 10% seen once. Sequencing was performed on PBMCs. These receptors all stem from a woman between 35 and 50 years old in good health and CMV-seropositive. CDR3s include the opening cysteine and the closing phenylalanine or tryptophan. A D gene is named only where the DNA matches it firmly. Clone sizes are given selectively: once, few, many, or a class where the clone is expanded.

abundance	j_gene	d_gene	v_gene	CDR3aa	CDR3nt
.	TRBJ1-4	.	TRBV19	CASSRWAATNEKLFF	TGTGCCAGTAGTAGATGGGCCGCAACTAATGAAAAACTGTTTTTT
.	TRBJ2-1	TRBD2	TRBV11-3	CASSLGLAGNNEQFF	TGTGCCAGCAGCTTAGGACTAGCGGGGAACAATGAGCAGTTCTTC
.	TRBJ1-1	.	TRBV2	CASSERGMGEAFF	TGTGCCAGCAGTGAACGAGGGATGGGCGAAGCTTTCTTT
.	TRBJ2-1	TRBD2	TRBV10-3	CAISREGLAGAYNEQFF	TGTGCCATCAGTAGAGAGGGACTAGCGGGGGCCTACAATGAGCAGTTCTTC
.	TRBJ2-2	.	TRBV19	CASRWYQGNTGELFF	TGTGCCAGTAGGTGGTATCAGGGGAACACCGGGGAGCTGTTTTTT
.	TRBJ2-3	.	TRBV14	CASSQVFLSDTQYF	TGTGCCAGCAGCCAAGTATTCCTCTCAGATACGCAGTATTTT
few	TRBJ1-3	TRBD1	TRBV4-1	CASSQDGPPDRVLRNTIYF	TGCGCCAGCAGCCAAGATGGCCCCCCCGACAGGGTGTTAAGAAACACCATATATTTT
.	TRBJ1-1	TRBD1	TRBV6-1	CASSARDRVIGTEAFF	TGTGCCAGCAGTGCTCGAGACAGGGTGATTGGAACTGAAGCTTTCTTT
.	TRBJ1-2	.	TRBV11-2	CASSSTTGSNYGYTF	TGTGCCAGCAGCTCGACGACAGGATCTAACTATGGCTACACCTTC
.	TRBJ1-1	.	TRBV7-9	CASSLERVWSMNTEAFF	TGTGCCAGCAGCTTAGAACGGGTGTGGAGTATGAACACTGAAGCTTTCTTT
few	TRBJ2-1	TRBD1	TRBV19	CASSIDGRGPNEQFF	TGTGCCAGTAGTATAGATGGCAGGGGGCCGAATGAGCAGTTCTTC
few	TRBJ1-2	.	TRBV5-6	CASSAGGTIYGYTF	TGTGCCAGCAGCGCCGGGGGGACAATCTATGGCTACACCTTC
.	TRBJ1-1	.	TRBV7-2	CASSRGWPDLNTEAFF	TGTGCCAGCAGCCGGGGGTGGCCCGACTTGAACACTGAAGCTTTCTTT
few	TRBJ1-1	.	TRBV7-9	CASSLGQANTEAFF	TGTGCCAGCAGCTTAGGGCAGGCGAACACTGAGGCTTTCTTT
.	TRBJ2-1	TRBD1	TRBV5-4	CASSSGQGAWDEQFF	TGTGCCAGCAGCTCGGGACAGGGGGCCTGGGATGAGCAGTTCTTC
few	TRBJ1-5	.	TRBV6-6	CASNTADPSQPQHF	TGTGCCAGCAATACAGCGGACCCCAGTCAGCCCCAGCATTTT
.	TRBJ2-3	TRBD2	TRBV7-2	CASTQRTSYRDTQYF	TGTGCCAGCACCCAACGGACTAGCTACCGGGATACGCAGTATTTT